This is a list of T cell receptor beta chains from one sample in a study of cytomegalovirus exposure and HLA in healthy donors. TCRdb keeps only in-frame clones here, not all; method: immunoSEQ multiplex PCR. The sample holds 84,000 or so clones, around four fifths seen once. Sequencing used PBMCs. The receptors come from a man aged 30-40 years in good health and CMV-seronegative. CDR3s leave out the opening cysteine and the closing phenylalanine or tryptophan. Each record gives: CDR3 protein, V gene, J gene.

CDR3: SAKDYHEQY; V: TRBV20-1; J: TRBJ2-7
CDR3: ASSKPTGGTSQH; V: TRBV19; J: TRBJ1-5
CDR3: ASSLAAGGHTEAF; V: TRBV7-9; J: TRBJ1-1
CDR3: ASSNRDILNYGYT; V: TRBV7-2; J: TRBJ1-2
CDR3: ASSPKQGIGSNQPQH; V: TRBV18; J: TRBJ1-5
CDR3: ASRGTGELF; V: TRBV10-2; J: TRBJ2-2
CDR3: ASGGESYNSPLH; V: TRBV25-1; J: TRBJ1-6
CDR3: ASSARVGPTEQY; V: TRBV2; J: TRBJ2-7
CDR3: ASSQTDRVEAF; V: TRBV4-1; J: TRBJ1-1
CDR3: ASSENSGGTEAF; V: TRBV6-1; J: TRBJ1-1
CDR3: ASSLEGQGPYEQY; V: TRBV7-9; J: TRBJ2-7
CDR3: ASSLTPSEGTDTQY; V: TRBV4-1; J: TRBJ2-3
CDR3: ASSWVGGRDGYT; V: TRBV6-5; J: TRBJ1-2
CDR3: ASSHEGAGTGLSGNTIY; V: TRBV4-1; J: TRBJ1-3
CDR3: ASSPQGEWNTEAF; V: TRBV18; J: TRBJ1-1
CDR3: ASSMASGGYQETQY; V: TRBV19; J: TRBJ2-5
CDR3: ASSQNWGGDEKLF; V: TRBV5-1; J: TRBJ1-4
CDR3: ASAPEFTGKHYGYT; V: TRBV6-4; J: TRBJ1-2
CDR3: AWSKGTGVNTIY; V: TRBV30; J: TRBJ1-3
CDR3: ASHGQGATSNQPQH; V: TRBV18; J: TRBJ1-5
CDR3: ASSLTETGNEKLF; V: TRBV5-1; J: TRBJ1-4
CDR3: ASSSGAGRAEAF; V: TRBV19; J: TRBJ1-1
CDR3: ASSTSGESNEQF; V: TRBV6-4; J: TRBJ2-1
CDR3: ASRVGGIDYGYT; V: TRBV5-4; J: TRBJ1-2
CDR3: ASKGTPTEDTEAF; V: TRBV19; J: TRBJ1-1
CDR3: ASRPLDREDTEAF; V: TRBV28; J: TRBJ1-1
CDR3: ASRFWQYSGYT; V: TRBV12-2; J: TRBJ1-2
CDR3: ASSIVPYTEAF; V: TRBV19; J: TRBJ1-1
CDR3: ATQGPTYNEQF; V: TRBV7-9; J: TRBJ2-1
CDR3: ASSPPGQGGDNEQF; V: TRBV7-7; J: TRBJ2-1
CDR3: ASSLEGVHGYT; V: TRBV4-3; J: TRBJ1-2
CDR3: SVEPLLTGRRTEAF; V: TRBV29-1; J: TRBJ1-1
CDR3: AWSGASGGSWF; V: TRBV30; J: TRBJ2-1
CDR3: ASSQTVPRSPLH; V: TRBV6-5; J: TRBJ1-6
CDR3: ASSQLALGGDYGYT; V: TRBV14; J: TRBJ1-2
CDR3: ASSQVRGWDYTEAF; V: TRBV4-2; J: TRBJ1-1
CDR3: ASSILRPGSYSGANVLT; V: TRBV19; J: TRBJ2-6
CDR3: ASTTPNYGYT; V: TRBV28; J: TRBJ1-2
CDR3: ASSVLGTYNEQF; V: TRBV2; J: TRBJ2-1
CDR3: ASSLGGGNDNEQF; V: TRBV5-1; J: TRBJ2-1
CDR3: ASSITAKNIQY; V: TRBV19; J: TRBJ2-4
CDR3: AWRGGQVHRSPLH; V: TRBV30; J: TRBJ1-6
CDR3: ASSIETRLAGALNTQY; V: TRBV19; J: TRBJ2-3
CDR3: ARATGTGTEAF; V: TRBV19; J: TRBJ1-1
CDR3: ASSDSGTGGNQPQH; V: TRBV10-2; J: TRBJ1-5
CDR3: ASSLQDGTGNTIY; V: TRBV11-3; J: TRBJ1-3
CDR3: SVDRNTGELF; V: TRBV29-1; J: TRBJ2-2
CDR3: ASSLFVGDFNYGYT; V: TRBV27; J: TRBJ1-2
CDR3: ASSTGQGRYGYT; V: TRBV5-4; J: TRBJ1-2
CDR3: ASSIVGGYYEQY; V: TRBV19; J: TRBJ2-7
CDR3: ASSENQGMNTEAF; V: TRBV6-1; J: TRBJ1-1
CDR3: SVYRDENTEAF; V: TRBV29-1; J: TRBJ1-1
CDR3: ASSLGGQGSTEAF; V: TRBV5-1; J: TRBJ1-1
CDR3: ASSLGQGAYEQY; V: TRBV7-9; J: TRBJ2-7